This T cell receptor (beta chain) emerged from a study of T cell repertoires in cytomegalovirus infection. Overall study context: Shared public TCR beta signatures pointed to both CMV infection and a matching HLA type. General study findings and limits: Adding up the frequency of public TCR beta families identified people who carried CMV plus the relevant HLA. Clonotypes of TCR beta that were HLA-C-restricted and CMV-specific dominated the ex vivo response.

MiXCR, applied by TCRdb to the reads, yields one record per CDR3 protein. Of 250,000 to 300,000 distinct CDR3 sequences detected, 9.1% appear once; the ten largest clones hold about 16%. Of note for this clonotype: Its antigen is undetermined.

This CDR3 comprises 14 residues. CDR1 is SEHNR and CDR2 is FQNEAQ in the germline V gene (reference sequence). Trimming left V 1 base short and J 6 bases short, with 10 bases between. This sequence was found in a human donor in good health (CMV status not recorded). Some clones in this sample may be carry-over from other donors' samples. This sequence joins TRBV7-9 and TRBJ2-1; tentative D call: TRBD1 (5 bases). Material for sequencing was PBMCs. The CDR3 nucleotides are TGTGCCAGCAGCTTAGACAGGTCCCTCAATGAGCAGTTCTTC. This translates into CASSLDRSLNEQFF.